A single T cell receptor (beta chain) is shown here with its context. The antigen is not known. The record originates from a study of T cell repertoires in cytomegalovirus infection. Study details: Both recently identified HLA-C-restricted and well-studied HLA-B-restricted CMV epitopes were used in the study. CMV infection together with matching HLA type was indicated by public TCR beta signatures.

In TCRdb, the reads were re-called with MiXCR into one record per CDR3 protein. The sample has roughly 500,000 distinct CDR3 sequences; 33% are singletons. Trimming took 0 bases from V and 3 from J, leaving 16 bases between them. Germline V gene lookup returns CDR1 SGHDT and CDR2 YYEEEE. The length of the CDR3 is 16 residues. Study observations and caveats: Cumulative frequency (of public TCR beta family members) identified carriers of CMV plus the relevant HLA.

The specimen comprised cultured PBMCs, sampled from culture after CMV antigen stimulation. The V and J genes are TRBV5-6 and TRBJ2-7; D is perhaps TRBD2 (6 bases). The clonotype originates from a human donor in good health (CMV status not recorded). Some clones in this sample may be carry-over from other donors' samples. Written as DNA, the CDR3 is TGTGCCAGCAGCTTGGCGCGGGTTGGCGGGAACTACGAGCAGTACTTC. Protein: CASSLARVGGNYEQYF.